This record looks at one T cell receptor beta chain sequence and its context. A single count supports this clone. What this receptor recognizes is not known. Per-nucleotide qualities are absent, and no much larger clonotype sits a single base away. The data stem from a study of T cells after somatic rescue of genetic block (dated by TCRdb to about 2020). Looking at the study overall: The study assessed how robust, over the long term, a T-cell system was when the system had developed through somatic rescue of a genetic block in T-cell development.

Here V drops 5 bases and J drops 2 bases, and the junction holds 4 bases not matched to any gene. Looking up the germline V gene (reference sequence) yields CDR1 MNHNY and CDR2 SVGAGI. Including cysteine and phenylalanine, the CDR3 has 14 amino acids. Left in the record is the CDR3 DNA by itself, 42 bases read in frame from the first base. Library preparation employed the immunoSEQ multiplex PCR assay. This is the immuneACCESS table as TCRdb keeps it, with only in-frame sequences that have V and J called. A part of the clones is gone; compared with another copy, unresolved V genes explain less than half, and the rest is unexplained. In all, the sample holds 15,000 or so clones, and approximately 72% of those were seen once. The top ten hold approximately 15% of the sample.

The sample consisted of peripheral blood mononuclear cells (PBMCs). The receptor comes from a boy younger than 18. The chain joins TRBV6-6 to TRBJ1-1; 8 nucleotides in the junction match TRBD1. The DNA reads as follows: TGTGCCAGCAGTGAGACAGGGGTTAACACTGAAGCTTTCTTT. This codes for CASSETGVNTEAFF.